Shown below are 14 T cell receptor beta chains from a single sample sequenced in a study of molecular identifiers for immune sequencing clone quantification. Using its own MiXCR run on the PCR reads, TCRdb lists one record per CDR3 protein. The table has about 500,000 distinct CDR3 sequences, about a fifth seen once. Input material: naive CD8+ T cells from blood, with Jurkat cell RNA spiked in. Subset denoted: FACS-sorted CD8+CD4-CCR7+CD45RA+ naive T cells. Source of these receptors: a human donor in good health. Some libraries in this study had Jurkat cell RNA spiked in.

This clonotype was observed at least ten times. J is TRBJ2-3 and V is TRBV7-3; D perhaps matches TRBD1 (5 bases). This CDR3 has 16 amino acids. Germline loops: CDR1 SGHTA, CDR2 FQGTGA. V was trimmed by 0 bases and J by 2 bases, leaving 12 bases between them. The CDR3 DNA follows: TGTGCCAGCAGCTTAACTGGGGCAGGACACACAGATACGCAGTATTTT. Encoded protein: CASSLTGAGHTDTQYF.

The chain links TRBV6-6 to TRBJ2-7, with D tentatively TRBD1 (6 bases). Germline V gene data show CDR1 as MNHNY and CDR2 as SVGAGI (reference sequence). CDR3 length: 12 residues. The ends were cut back, 8 bases at V and 3 bases at J, with 11 bases in the middle. The CDR3 DNA reads as TGTGCCAGCCTAGGGGGAAGCTACGAGCAGTACTTC. It codes for CASLGGSYEQYF.

The chain carries TRBV6-2 or TRBV6-3 and TRBJ2-1; D gene ambiguous. Germline V gene sequence: CDR1 MNHEY, CDR2 SVGEGT. The CDR3 runs to 13 residues. V lost 3 bases to trimming and J lost 4 bases, with 7 bases between them. CDR3 sequence: CASSYNKYNEQFF. CDR3 nucleotide sequence: TGTGCCAGCAGTTATAACAAGTACAATGAGCAGTTCTTC.

The chain is built from TRBV19 and TRBJ2-1; 7 bases match TRBD2. The CDR3 consists of 14 residues. Trimming took 4 bases from V and 7 from J; bases not matched to a gene: 7. Germline V gives CDR1 LNHDA, CDR2 SQIVND (reference sequence). The CDR3 loop is CASSTAGEGNEQFF. The CDR3, as DNA: TGTGCCAGTAGTACGGCGGGAGAGGGGAATGAGCAGTTCTTC.

This clonotype was detected many times. J is TRBJ2-3 and V is TRBV10-3; no definite D call. The V end was cut by 2 bases, the J end by 7 bases, with 4 bases between. Germline V lookup: CDR1 ENHRY, CDR2 SYGVKD. The CDR3 has 11 amino acids. This CDR3 is CAISEEHTQYF. In DNA, the CDR3 is TGTGCCATCAGTGAGGAGCATACGCAGTATTTT.

Ten or more counts support this clonotype. The chain employs TRBV6-6 and TRBJ2-3, with 11 bases aligning to TRBD1. The CDR3 has 18 residues. J gave up 3 bases and V 2 bases, and 10 bases lay outside the gene matches. CDR1 is MNHNY and CDR2 is SVGAGI in the germline V gene (reference sequence). The CDR3 sequence: CASSYTAQGQGVTDTQYF. The CDR3 DNA reads TGTGCCAGCAGTTACACGGCCCAGGGACAGGGGGTTACAGATACGCAGTATTTT.

To note about this clonotype: This CDR3 is missing its conserved last phenylalanine or tryptophan, likely due to a read error. The chain carries TRBV7-9 and TRBJ1-1; D unresolved. This CDR3 comprises 12 residues. Germline-derived CDR1 and CDR2 are SEHNR and FQNEAQ (reference sequence). Deletions cut 2 bases from V and 6 bases from J, with 7 bases between. The chain's CDR3 is CASSLWEAEAFS. CDR3 in DNA: TGTGCCAGCAGCTTATGGGAAGCTGAAGCTTTCTCT.

This clonotype appeared many times. This chain joins TRBV29-1 and TRBJ2-2, with 7 bases aligning to TRBD2. The V and J ends lost 0 bases and 2 bases, in that order; junction bases with no gene match: 6. Germline V gives CDR1 SQVTM, CDR2 ANQGSEA. This CDR3 has 16 amino acids. The CDR3 region is CSVEDRTRINTGELFF. CDR3 DNA: TGCAGCGTTGAAGATCGGACTAGAATAAACACCGGGGAGCTGTTTTTT.

This clonotype appeared a few times. The chain links TRBV15 to TRBJ1-1, with unresolved D. The V end lost 0 bases, the J end lost 4 bases, and 12 bases lay between the germline ends. Germline assignment: CDR1 LNHNV and CDR2 YYDKDF (reference sequence). The CDR3 runs 15 residues. The CDR3 bases are TGTGCCACCAGCAGAGATAAGGGAGGAGGCACTGAAGCTTTCTTT. Its protein product is CATSRDKGGGTEAFF.

There are many counts of this clonotype. This chain connects TRBV6-6 to TRBJ1-3; D not resolved. Per the germline V gene, CDR1 is MNHNY and CDR2 is SVGAGI (reference sequence). The CDR3 runs 14 residues. With 2 bases removed from V and 0 bases from J, the gap between germline ends came to 5 bases. CDR3 nucleotide sequence: TGTGCCAGCAGTTACCAAAGCTCTGGAAACACCATATATTTT. Translation gives CASSYQSSGNTIYF.

This clonotype was counted many times. The chain recombines TRBV5-6 with TRBJ2-5; no reliable D call. CDR1 is SGHDT and CDR2 is YYEEEE in the germline V gene. This CDR3 is 14 amino acids long. V lost 2 bases, J lost 4 bases, and 12 bases lay in between. CDR3 in DNA: TGTGCCAGCAGCTTCCGATCCGGAGTAGAGACCCAGTACTTC. It is translated as CASSFRSGVETQYF.

This clonotype occurred many times. This chain uses TRBV12-3 or TRBV12-4 with TRBJ2-3; D not certain. V was trimmed by 6 bases and J by 3 bases, leaving 10 bases between them. The CDR3 totals 13 residues. This CDR3 reads CASSRERTDTQYF. In DNA, the CDR3 is TGTGCCAGCAGCCGAGAGAGAACAGATACGCAGTATTTT.

This clonotype was seen ten or more times. The chain carries TRBV7-9 and TRBJ2-3; 13 bases fit TRBD2. The CDR3 runs to 18 residues. With 2 bases clipped from V and 4 bases from J, the junction kept 9 bases outside the gene matches. Germline CDR1 SEHNR, CDR2 FQNEAQ (reference sequence). CDR3 loop: CASSLPRTSGRLADTQYF. CDR3 in DNA: TGTGCCAGCAGCTTACCCCGGACTAGCGGGAGACTCGCAGATACGCAGTATTTT.

The sample holds many counts of this clonotype. J is TRBJ2-2 and V is TRBV4-1; weak D call: TRBD1 (5 bases). This CDR3 comprises 19 residues. Trimming removed 0 bases at V and 0 bases at J, with 17 bases between. Germline CDR1 is MGHRA and CDR2 is YSYEKL. The CDR3 loop reads CASSQELRDSWANTGELFF. The CDR3 coding sequence is TGCGCCAGCAGCCAAGAGCTCAGGGATTCATGGGCGAACACCGGGGAGCTGTTTTTT.